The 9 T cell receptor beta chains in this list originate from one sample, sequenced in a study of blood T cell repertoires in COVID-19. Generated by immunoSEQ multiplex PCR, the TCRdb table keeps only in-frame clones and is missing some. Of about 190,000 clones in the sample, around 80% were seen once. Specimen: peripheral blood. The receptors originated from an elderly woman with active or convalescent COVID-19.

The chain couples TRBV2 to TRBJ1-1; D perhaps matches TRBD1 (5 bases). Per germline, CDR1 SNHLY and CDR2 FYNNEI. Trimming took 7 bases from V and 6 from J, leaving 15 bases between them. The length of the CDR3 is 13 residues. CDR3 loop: CASTVGTGAEAFF. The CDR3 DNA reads TGTGCCAGCACTGTAGGGACTGGTGCTGAAGCTTTCTTT.

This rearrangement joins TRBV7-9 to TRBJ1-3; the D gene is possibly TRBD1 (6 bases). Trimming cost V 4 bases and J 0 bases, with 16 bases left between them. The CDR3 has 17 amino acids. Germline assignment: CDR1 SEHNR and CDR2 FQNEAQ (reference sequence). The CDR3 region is CASSSWTGTLSGNTIYF. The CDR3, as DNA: TGTGCCAGCAGCTCCTGGACCGGGACACTCTCTGGAAACACCATATATTTT.

CDR3 in DNA: TGTGCCAGCAGCCCTGGGACAGGGGCTTACGGCTACACCTTC. This gives the protein CASSPGTGAYGYTF. V usage is TRBV7-9 and J usage is TRBJ1-2; 10 positions match TRBD1. CDR1 SEHNR and CDR2 FQNEAQ come from the germline V gene (reference sequence). With V trimmed by 5 bases and J by 8 bases, 8 bases remained unmatched. This CDR3 is built from 14 residues.

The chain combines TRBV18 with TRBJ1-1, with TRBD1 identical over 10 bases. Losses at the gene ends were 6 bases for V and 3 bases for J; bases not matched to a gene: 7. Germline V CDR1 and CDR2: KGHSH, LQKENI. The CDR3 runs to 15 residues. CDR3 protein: CASSPGTGDDTEAFF. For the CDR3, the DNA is TGTGCCAGCTCTCCCGGGACAGGGGATGACACTGAAGCTTTCTTT.

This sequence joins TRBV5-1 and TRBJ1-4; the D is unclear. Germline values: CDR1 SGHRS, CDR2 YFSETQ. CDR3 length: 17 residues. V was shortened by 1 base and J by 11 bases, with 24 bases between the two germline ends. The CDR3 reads CASSLTLLANPTEKLFF. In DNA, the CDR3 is TGCGCCAGCAGCTTGACTCTCCTAGCCAACCCCACAGAGAAACTGTTTTTT.

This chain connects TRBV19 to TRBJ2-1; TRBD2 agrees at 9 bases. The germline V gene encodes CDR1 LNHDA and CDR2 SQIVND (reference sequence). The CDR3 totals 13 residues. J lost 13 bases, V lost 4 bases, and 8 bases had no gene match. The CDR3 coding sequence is TGTGCCAGTAGTAGGGGACTAGCCGGGTTTCAGTTCTTC. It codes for CASSRGLAGFQFF. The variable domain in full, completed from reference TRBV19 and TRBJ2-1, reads DGGITQSPKYLFRKEGQNVTLSCEQNLNHDAMYWYRQDPGQGLRLIYYSQIVNDFQKGDIAEGYSVSREKKESFPLTVTSAQKNPTAFYLCASSRGLAGFQFFGPGTRLTVL.

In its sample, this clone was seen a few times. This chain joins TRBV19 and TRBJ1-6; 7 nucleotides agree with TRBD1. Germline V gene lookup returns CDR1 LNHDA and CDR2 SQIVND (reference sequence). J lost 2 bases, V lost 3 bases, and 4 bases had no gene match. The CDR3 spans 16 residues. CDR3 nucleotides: TGTGCCAGTAGTATTACCGGGACAGCCTATAATTCACCCCTCCACTTT. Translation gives CASSITGTAYNSPLHF.

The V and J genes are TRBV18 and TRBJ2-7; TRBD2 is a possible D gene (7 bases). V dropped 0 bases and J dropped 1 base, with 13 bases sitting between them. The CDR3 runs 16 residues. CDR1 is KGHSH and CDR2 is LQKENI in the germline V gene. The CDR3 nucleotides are TGTGCCAGCTCACCACCCGGACTAGGGGGATCCTACGAGCAGTACTTC. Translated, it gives CASSPPGLGGSYEQYF.

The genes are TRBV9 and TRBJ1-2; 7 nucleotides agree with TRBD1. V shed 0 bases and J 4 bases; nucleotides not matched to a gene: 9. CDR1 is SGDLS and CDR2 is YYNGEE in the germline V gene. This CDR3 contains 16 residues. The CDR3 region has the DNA TGTGCCAGCAGCGTAGATGGGACAGAACTCCTCTATGGCTACACCTTC. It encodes CASSVDGTELLYGYTF.